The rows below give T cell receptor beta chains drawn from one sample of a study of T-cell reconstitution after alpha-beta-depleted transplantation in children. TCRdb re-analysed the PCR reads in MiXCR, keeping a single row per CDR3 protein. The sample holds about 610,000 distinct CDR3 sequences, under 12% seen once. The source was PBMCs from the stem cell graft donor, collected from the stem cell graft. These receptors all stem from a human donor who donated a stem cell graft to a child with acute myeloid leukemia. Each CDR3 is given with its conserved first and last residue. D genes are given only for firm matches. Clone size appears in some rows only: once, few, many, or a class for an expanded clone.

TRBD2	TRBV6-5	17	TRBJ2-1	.	TGTGCCAGCAGTTACTCGTGGGAGGGGAGCTCCTACAATGAGCAGTTCTTC	CASSYSWEGSSYNEQFF
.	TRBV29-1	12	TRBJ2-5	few	TGCAGCCCCGAGGTGCAGCAAGAGACCCAGTACTTC	CSPEVQQETQYF
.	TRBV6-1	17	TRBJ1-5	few	TGTGCCAGCAGTGATTCCCGACAGAGCCATAGCAATCAGCCCCAGCATTTT	CASSDSRQSHSNQPQHF
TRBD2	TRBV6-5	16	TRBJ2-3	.	TGTGCCAGCAGTTATTCCCTACTAGCGGGAACAGATACGCAGTATTTT	CASSYSLLAGTDTQYF
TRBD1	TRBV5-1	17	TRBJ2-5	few	TGCGCCAGCAGCTTGGATTGGGCGTCGACAGGGAGAGAGACCCAGTACTTC	CASSLDWASTGRETQYF
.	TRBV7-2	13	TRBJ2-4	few	TGTGCCAGCAGGGAAGGAGCCAAAAACATTCAGTACTTC	CASREGAKNIQYF
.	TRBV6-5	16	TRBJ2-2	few	TGTGCCAGCAGTTACTCGGGAGGAAAGAACACCGGGGAGCTGTTTTTT	CASSYSGGKNTGELFF
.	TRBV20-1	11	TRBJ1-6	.	TGCAGTGCTAGAAGGGAATCACCCCTCCACTTT	CSARRESPLHF
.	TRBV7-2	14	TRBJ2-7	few	TGTGCCAGCAGCTCCCGGACGCTGGCCTACGAGCAGTACTTC	CASSSRTLAYEQYF
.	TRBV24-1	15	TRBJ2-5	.	TGTGCCACCAGTGATTTGAGGGCAGGGGAAGAGACCCAGTACTTC	CATSDLRAGEETQYF
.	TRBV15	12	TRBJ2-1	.	TGTGCCACCAACAGAAATGGGGGTGAGCAGTTCTTC	CATNRNGGEQFF
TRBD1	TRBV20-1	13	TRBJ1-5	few	TGCAGTGCCCCCGGGACAGGGGCGAGCGCCCAGCATTTT	CSAPGTGASAQHF
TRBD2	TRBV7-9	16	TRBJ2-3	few	TGTGCCAGCAGCTTAGGACTAGCGGGAGAAACAGATACGCAGTATTTT	CASSLGLAGETDTQYF
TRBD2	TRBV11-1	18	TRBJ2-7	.	TGTGCCAGCAGCTTTTTCGTAAAACGGGGGGTCGATTCCTACGAGCAGTACTTC	CASSFFVKRGVDSYEQYF
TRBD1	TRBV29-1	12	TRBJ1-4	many	TGCAGCGTTGGGGGACAGGGGGAAAAACTGTTTTTT	CSVGGQGEKLFF
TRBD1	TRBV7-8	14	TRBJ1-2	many	TGTGCCAGCAGCTTAGGAGGGGGCTCCTATGGCTACACCTTC	CASSLGGGSYGYTF
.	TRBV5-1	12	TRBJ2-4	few	TGCGCCAGCAGCCCCCCCGGAAACATTCAGTACTTC	CASSPPGNIQYF
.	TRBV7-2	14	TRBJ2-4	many	TGTGCCAGCAGCTTGGTTCGGACAGAAAACATTCAGTACTTC	CASSLVRTENIQYF
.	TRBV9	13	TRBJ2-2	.	TGTGCCAGCAGCAAGGGAACCCCCGGGGAGCTGTTTTTT	CASSKGTPGELFF
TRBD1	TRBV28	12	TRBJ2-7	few	TGTGTCACAGGGGGGCTCCTCCACGAGCAGTACTTC	CVTGGLLHEQYF
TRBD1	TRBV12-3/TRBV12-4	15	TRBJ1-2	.	TGTGCCAGCAGTGCCAACCAGGGGGATTTCTATGGCTACACCTTC	CASSANQGDFYGYTF
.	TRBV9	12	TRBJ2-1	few	TGTGCCAGCAGCGCGGGGCCCAATGAGCAGTTCTTC	CASSAGPNEQFF
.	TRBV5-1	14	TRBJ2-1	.	TGCGCCAGCAGCTTGATCCAGCCGGGGGCTTTGCAGTTCTTC	CASSLIQPGALQFF
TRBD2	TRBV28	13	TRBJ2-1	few	TGTGCCAGTGGCGGGGCTAGCGGGAGAGAGGGGTTCTTC	CASGGASGREGFF
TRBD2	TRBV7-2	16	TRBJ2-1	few	TGTGCCAGCAGGCCCCTAGGACTAGCGACGTTGGATGAGCAGTTCTTC	CASRPLGLATLDEQFF
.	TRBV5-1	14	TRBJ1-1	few	TGCGCCAGCAGCTTGGTCCGGCCGAACACTGAAGCTTTCTTT	CASSLVRPNTEAFF
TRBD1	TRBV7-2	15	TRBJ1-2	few	TGTGCCAGCAGCTTAGTTGACAGGGAGAACTATGGCTACACCTTC	CASSLVDRENYGYTF
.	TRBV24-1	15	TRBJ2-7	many	TGTGCCACCAGTGACCGACTTGACAGTAAGGACGAGCAGTACTTC	CATSDRLDSKDEQYF
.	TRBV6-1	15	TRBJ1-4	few	TGTGCCAGCAGTGGGAAAGGGTCAATTAATGAAAAACTGTTTTTT	CASSGKGSINEKLFF
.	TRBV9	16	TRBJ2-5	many	TGTGCCAGCAGCGTAGGCCTTCCAGCCGGTTTAGAGACCCAGTACTTC	CASSVGLPAGLETQYF
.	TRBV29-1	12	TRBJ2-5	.	TGCAGCGTTTCACTAGGGGCAGAGACCCAGTACTTC	CSVSLGAETQYF
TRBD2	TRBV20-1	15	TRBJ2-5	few	TGCAGTTCTGTAGGACTAGCGGGAGGGTTAGAGACCCAGTACTTC	CSSVGLAGGLETQYF
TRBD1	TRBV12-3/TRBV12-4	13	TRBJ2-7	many	TGTGCCAGCCAGCGGACAGGGCCGCGGGAGCAGTACTTC	CASQRTGPREQYF
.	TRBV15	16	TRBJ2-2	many	TGTGCCACCAGCAACGATCCGGAGGGCCTCCCCGGGGAGCTGTTTTTT	CATSNDPEGLPGELFF
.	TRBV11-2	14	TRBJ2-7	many	TGTGCCAGCAGCTTATCGAGCGGAAACTACGAGCAGTACTTC	CASSLSSGNYEQYF
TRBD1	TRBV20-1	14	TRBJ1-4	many	TGCAGTGCTCAACCGGGACAGGGACTAGAAAAACTGTTTTTT	CSAQPGQGLEKLFF
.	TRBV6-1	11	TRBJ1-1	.	TGTGCCAGCATCTTGAACACTGAAGCTTTCTTT	CASILNTEAFF
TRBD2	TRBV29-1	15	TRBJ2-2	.	TGCAGCGGGCGACTAGCGGGAGAGGGCATCGGGGAGCTGTTTTTT	CSGRLAGEGIGELFF
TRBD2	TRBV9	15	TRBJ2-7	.	TGTGCCAGCAGCGTACAGGGGACTAGTCCCTACGAGCAGTACTTC	CASSVQGTSPYEQYF
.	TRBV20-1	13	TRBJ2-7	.	TGCAGTGCTAGAGATCCCCTGTTCTACGAGCAGTACTTC	CSARDPLFYEQYF
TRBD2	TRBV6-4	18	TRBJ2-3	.	TGTACCATCAGTTCTCGGGGGAGGGGACTACGGTGGGCAGATACGCAGTATTTT	CTISSRGRGLRWADTQYF
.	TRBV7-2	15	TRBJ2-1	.	TGTGCCAGCAGCAACCCGATCAGCTCCTACAATGAGCAGTTCTTC	CASSNPISSYNEQFF
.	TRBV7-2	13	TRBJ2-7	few	TGTGCCAGCTCAGACGGGTTTACCTACGAGCAGTACTTC	CASSDGFTYEQYF
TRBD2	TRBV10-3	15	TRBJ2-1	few	TGTGCCATCAGTGAAGGACTAGCGGGAAACAATGAGCAGTTCTTC	CAISEGLAGNNEQFF
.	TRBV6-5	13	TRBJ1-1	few	TGTGCCAGCAGTTACACAAAAACGGGTGAAGCTTTCTTT	CASSYTKTGEAFF
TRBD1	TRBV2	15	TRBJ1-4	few	TGTGCCAGCAGTAAAGGGACAGCATCTAATGAAAAACTGTTTTTT	CASSKGTASNEKLFF
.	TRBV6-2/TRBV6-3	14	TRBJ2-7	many	TGTGCCAGCAGTAACCAGGGGGGAGAACGCGAGCAGTACTTC	CASSNQGGEREQYF
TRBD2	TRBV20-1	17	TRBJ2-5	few	TGCAGTGCTTTACCGCGATTCCTTAGCGGGAGAGGAGAGACCCAGTACTTC	CSALPRFLSGRGETQYF
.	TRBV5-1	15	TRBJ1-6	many	TGCGCCAGCAGGGTTGACCCCACCCGGGGATCACCCCTCCACTTT	CASRVDPTRGSPLHF
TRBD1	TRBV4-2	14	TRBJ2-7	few	TGTGCCAGCGCCGTGGGGACAGGGACTTACGAGCAGTACTTC	CASAVGTGTYEQYF
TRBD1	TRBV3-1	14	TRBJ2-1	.	TGTGCCAGCAGCCTCCGGGACAGAGACAATGAGCAGTTCTTC	CASSLRDRDNEQFF
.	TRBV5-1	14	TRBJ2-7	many	TGCGCCAGCAGCTCCGGGTTGATCAGGGGCGAGCAGTACTTC	CASSSGLIRGEQYF
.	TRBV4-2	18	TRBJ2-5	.	TGTGCCAGCAGCCCCATCTTCCCCGGCCAATCGGGCAAAGAGACCCAGTACTTC	CASSPIFPGQSGKETQYF
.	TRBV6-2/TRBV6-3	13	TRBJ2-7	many	TGTGCCAGCAGTTATTACAGGGACTACGAGCAGTACTTC	CASSYYRDYEQYF
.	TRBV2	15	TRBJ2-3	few	TGTGCCAGCCCCATTGTGAGCGGGAGCACAGATACGCAGTATTTT	CASPIVSGSTDTQYF
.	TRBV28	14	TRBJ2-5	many	TGTGCCAGCAGTCCCCGGGACTACCAAGAGACCCAGTACTTC	CASSPRDYQETQYF
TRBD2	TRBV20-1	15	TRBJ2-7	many	TGCAGTGCTAGGCCATCGGGGGGAATAGGTCTCGAGCAGTACTTC	CSARPSGGIGLEQYF
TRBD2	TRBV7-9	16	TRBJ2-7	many	TGTGCCAGCAGCTCAATGACTAGCGGGAGTTTCGACGAGCAGTACTTC	CASSSMTSGSFDEQYF
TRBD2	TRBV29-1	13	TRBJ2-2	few	TGCAGCGCAACTAGCGGGGGTACCGGGGAGCAGTTTTTT	CSATSGGTGEQFF